The clone carrying this T cell receptor beta chain was counted only a few times. Measured with immunoSEQ multiplex PCR; TCRdb has only the in-frame clones, and not every one. The table shows tens of thousands of clones, with roughly 93% occurring only once. This specimen belongs to a study of T cell changes during pregnancy in multiple sclerosis. The V end was cut by 0 bases, the J end by 4 bases, with 9 bases between. The germline V gene has CDR1 GTSNPN and CDR2 SVGIG (reference sequence). The CDR3 contains 14 residues. The sample here was peripheral blood, taken in the second trimester of pregnancy. The V call is TRBV30, the J call TRBJ2-2; TRBD1 is a possible D gene (5 bases). The source is a female donor with multiple sclerosis, enrolled in a pregnancy study. Here the CDR3 DNA reads TGTGCCTGGAGTGTAGAAGGGGTCACCGGGGAGCTGTTTTTT. Translated: CAWSVEGVTGELFF.